These 26 T cell receptor beta chains originate from one sample sequenced in a study of siplizumab effects on memory and regulatory T cells. The data were produced by immunoSEQ multiplex PCR, yet TCRdb's version contains in-frame clones alone and is incomplete. The repertoire has about 100,000 clones, approximately 94% of them found once; the top ten carry less than 1.5%. Sequences were obtained from non-Treg CD4+ T cells sorted from blood. The receptors come from a human donor in good health.

This chain links TRBV5-1 with TRBJ2-1; D gene unclear. Germline loops: CDR1 SGHRS, CDR2 YFSETQ. Trimming left V 2 bases short and J 7 bases short, with 19 bases between. This CDR3 region has 16 residues. Here the CDR3 DNA reads TGCGCCAGCAGCTTACTTCAGGCTAGACCTGGGAATGAGCAGTTCTTC. The encoded protein is CASSLLQARPGNEQFF.

The chain couples TRBV7-6 to TRBJ2-5, with a possible D match to TRBD2 (6 bases). The tail of the sequence fits TRBJ2-7 better, so the J call may be wrong. CDR1 and CDR2 (germline): SGHVS, FNYEAQ. This CDR3 spans 16 amino acids. CDR3 residues: CASSALAGTVSYEQYF. The CDR3 DNA reads as TGTGCCAGCAGCGCTCTCGCGGGGACCGTTTCCTACGAGCAGTACTTC.

This chain joins TRBV7-9 and TRBJ2-1; the match to TRBD2 covers 7 bases. The CDR3 is made up of 14 amino acids. CDR1 SEHNR and CDR2 FQNEAQ come from the germline V gene (reference sequence). The V and J ends lost 0 bases and 8 bases, in that order; junction bases with no gene match: 4. CDR3 DNA sequence: TGTGCCAGCAGCTTAGCGGGAGGGATAGATGAGCAGTTCTTC. As protein: CASSLAGGIDEQFF.

This chain connects TRBV5-5 to TRBJ2-3; 10 nucleotides line up with TRBD2. There are 17 residues in the CDR3. The V gene end was trimmed by 0 bases and the J gene end by 0 bases; junction bases not matched to a gene: 4. Germline CDR1 reads SGHKS; CDR2 reads YYEKEE (reference sequence). CDR3 region: CASSLVLAGPSTDTQYF. DNA for the CDR3: TGTGCCAGCAGCTTGGTACTAGCGGGACCCAGCACAGATACGCAGTATTTT.

This chain uses TRBV5-1 with TRBJ1-2; perhaps TRBD1 as D (6 bases). V lost 2 bases to trimming and J lost 5 bases, with 10 bases between them. Germline CDR1 is SGHRS and CDR2 is YFSETQ. The CDR3 contains 13 residues. The CDR3 sequence: CASSFDRRYGYTF. The CDR3 nucleotides read TGCGCCAGCAGCTTCGACAGGAGGTATGGCTACACCTTC.

V and J are TRBV2 and TRBJ1-2, with 8 bases that match TRBD1. Germline CDR1 and CDR2: SNHLY and FYNNEI. V was clipped by 4 bases and J by 7 bases; unmatched bases: 8. The CDR3 length is 14 residues. The CDR3 reads CASSGRQGYSGYTF. The CDR3 DNA follows: TGTGCCAGCAGTGGGCGACAGGGGTATTCTGGCTACACCTTC.

The chain links TRBV28 to TRBJ1-3, with 7 bases aligning to TRBD1. Germline values: CDR1 MDHEN, CDR2 SYDVKM. The CDR3 is 16 residues long. V lost 6 bases and J lost 1; bases outside the gene matches: 9. Here the CDR3 reads CASRLTGPISGNTIYF. The CDR3 region has the DNA TGTGCCAGCAGACTGACAGGGCCCATTTCTGGAAACACCATATATTTT. Full variable domain (remainder filled in from reference TRBV28 and TRBJ1-3): DVKVTQSSRYLVKRTGEKVFLECVQDMDHENMFWYRQDPGLGLRLIYFSYDVKMKEKGDIPEGYSVSREKKERFSLILESASTNQTSMYLCASRLTGPISGNTIYFGEGSWLTVV.

The chain uses TRBV7-9 and TRBJ1-1; 7 bases are a match to TRBD1. This CDR3 contains 12 residues. CDR1 and CDR2 (germline): SEHNR, FQNEAQ (reference sequence). V gave up 6 bases and J gave up 7 bases; unmatched junction bases: 5. CDR3 residues: CASSSTGDEAFF. The CDR3 bases are TGTGCCAGCAGTTCTACAGGGGATGAAGCTTTCTTT.

V usage is TRBV5-6 and J usage is TRBJ2-7; 11 bases are shared with TRBD2. Losses at the gene ends were 4 bases for V and 7 bases for J; bases not matched to a gene: 4. Germline V gene lookup returns CDR1 SGHDT and CDR2 YYEEEE. This CDR3 is built from 13 residues. CDR3 protein: CASSRRLAGEQYF. CDR3 DNA: TGTGCCAGCAGCCGACGACTAGCGGGAGAGCAGTACTTC.

The chain employs TRBV18 and TRBJ1-1; TRBD1 agrees at 9 bases. CDR1 is KGHSH, CDR2 LQKENI, per germline. The CDR3 has 16 amino acids. V was clipped by 3 bases and J by 4 bases; unmatched bases: 9. The CDR3 DNA is TGTGCCAGCTCACCTAGCGGACAGGGGTTGGGCACTGAAGCTTTCTTT. Its protein product is CASSPSGQGLGTEAFF.

V is TRBV9 and J is TRBJ2-7; TRBD1 might be the D (6 bases). Germline loops: CDR1 SGDLS, CDR2 YYNGEE. CDR3 length: 14 amino acids. V lost 4 bases and J lost 4, with 15 bases in between. The CDR3 sequence: CASSTTGTQYEQYF. In nucleotides, the CDR3 is TGTGCCAGCAGCACCACCGGGACACAATACGAGCAGTACTTC.

The chain links TRBV18 to TRBJ2-3; D ambiguous. Trimming took 3 bases from V and 6 from J, leaving 7 bases between them. Looked up from germline, CDR1 is KGHSH and CDR2 is LQKENI. CDR3 size: 12 residues. CDR3 bases: TGTGCCAGCTCACCCCCCATGGATACGCAGTATTTT. Translating it yields CASSPPMDTQYF.

This clone was recorded only once. The chain is built from TRBV11-1 and TRBJ2-1; possible D gene TRBD1, 5 bases. Germline assignment: CDR1 SGHAT and CDR2 FQDESV (reference sequence). Trimming removed 1 base from V and 2 bases from J, with 12 bases in between. The CDR3 runs 16 residues. The CDR3 coding sequence is TGTGCCAGCAGCTTAGAAAGGGGTAGGGCCTACAATGAGCAGTTCTTC. Translation: CASSLERGRAYNEQFF.

The chain uses TRBV6-5 and TRBJ2-5; the D gene could be TRBD1 or TRBD2 (5 bases each). Trimming left V 6 bases short and J 5 bases short, with 19 bases between. Per germline, CDR1 MNHEY and CDR2 SVGAGI. This CDR3 spans 15 amino acids. CDR3 in DNA: TGTGCCAGCAGATTACACGGGGCCCGAGAGGAGACCCAGTACTTC. Translation gives CASRLHGAREETQYF.

V usage is TRBV19 and J usage is TRBJ1-2, with D uncertain. This CDR3 has 14 amino acids. V lost 7 bases to trimming and J lost 5 bases, with 17 bases between them. Germline V gene lookup returns CDR1 LNHDA and CDR2 SQIVND (reference sequence). CDR3 protein: CASISSGGMYGYTF. The CDR3 coding sequence is TGTGCCAGTATTTCCTCGGGCGGGATGTATGGCTACACCTTC.

The chain recombines TRBV4-2 with TRBJ1-3; D gene unclear. The CDR3 runs to 16 residues. V was pared by 0 bases and J by 0 bases, with 9 bases between. CDR1 is LGHNA, CDR2 YNFKEQ, per germline. The CDR3 here is CASSQESLISGNTIYF. The CDR3 region has the DNA TGTGCCAGCAGCCAAGAATCGTTAATCTCTGGAAACACCATATATTTT.

The chain uses TRBV28 and TRBJ1-1; the D gene is possibly TRBD1 (6 bases). V gave up 5 bases and J gave up 7 bases, with 20 bases separating them. The germline V gene has CDR1 MDHEN and CDR2 SYDVKM. The CDR3 totals 15 residues. The CDR3 nucleotides read TGTGCCAGCAGTCGACCTGGGGGCACGGGAAATGAAGCTTTCTTT. Translating gives CASSRPGGTGNEAFF.

This chain joins TRBV27 and TRBJ2-1; TRBD1 agrees at 7 bases. V dropped 4 bases and J dropped 2; count of bases not matched to a gene: 8. Per the germline V gene, CDR1 is MNHEY and CDR2 is SMNVEV (reference sequence). CDR3 size: 16 residues. CDR3 protein: CASSSQGQVPYNEQFF. The CDR3 DNA is TGTGCCAGCAGTTCCCAAGGACAGGTCCCCTACAATGAGCAGTTCTTC.

The chain recombines TRBV19 with TRBJ2-1; D possibly corresponds to TRBD1 (6 bases). Germline V gene sequence: CDR1 LNHDA, CDR2 SQIVND (reference sequence). This CDR3 is built from 11 residues. V shed 8 bases and J shed 10 bases, with 12 bases lying between them. The chain's CDR3 is CASHAGTEQFF. In DNA form, the CDR3 reads TGTGCCAGTCATGCCGGGACAGAGCAGTTCTTC.

CDR3 coding DNA: TGTGCCAGCAGATCCGACAGGGTCAAGGAAAAACTGTTTTTT. Translating it yields CASRSDRVKEKLFF. This chain connects TRBV6-5 to TRBJ1-4; 7 nucleotides agree with TRBD1. The V segment lost 6 bases and the J segment 8 bases; nucleotides outside the gene matches: 9. Per germline, CDR1 MNHEY and CDR2 SVGAGI. This CDR3 is built from 14 residues.

In the case of this clone: This CDR3 is also generated by other DNA sequences in the sample. CDR3 DNA sequence: TGTGCCAGCATAAGCTCTGGGGCCAACGTCCTGACTTTC. Protein sequence: CASISSGANVLTF. The V call is TRBV28, the J call TRBJ2-6; D is uncertain. CDR3 length equals 13 residues. Germline V CDR1 and CDR2: MDHEN, SYDVKM. The V end lost 7 bases, the J end lost 0 bases, and 4 bases lay between the germline ends.

This clone was counted a single time. The chain links TRBV12-5 to TRBJ2-7; 8 bases are shared with TRBD2. Germline lookup yields CDR1 LGHNT and CDR2 FRNRAP. The V gene end was trimmed by 4 bases and the J gene end by 1 base; junction bases not matched to a gene: 12. CDR3 length equals 17 residues. Here the CDR3 reads CASGSTAELADSYEQYF. Written as DNA, the CDR3 is TGTGCTAGTGGTTCGACCGCGGAACTAGCGGATTCCTACGAGCAGTACTTC.

The genes are TRBV7-8 and TRBJ2-2; a weak D match, TRBD1 (5 bases). This CDR3 spans 17 amino acids. Trimming took 1 base from V and 3 from J, leaving 15 bases between them. Germline V gene sequence: CDR1 SGHVS, CDR2 FQNEAQ. The CDR3 loop is CASSLVWYRIDTGELFF. CDR3 coding DNA: TGTGCCAGCAGCTTAGTTTGGTACAGGATTGACACCGGGGAGCTGTTTTTT.

The CDR3 loop is CASSFLGLALHEQYF. In DNA, the CDR3 is TGCGCCAGCAGCTTCCTCGGACTAGCACTCCACGAGCAGTACTTC. The genes are TRBV5-1 and TRBJ2-7; 8 bases match TRBD2. CDR1 and CDR2 from the germline V gene are SGHRS and YFSETQ. V dropped 2 bases and J dropped 5; count of bases not matched to a gene: 9. This CDR3 comprises 15 residues.

This clone was observed a handful of times. The chain employs TRBV11-1 and TRBJ2-1, with TRBD2 matching over 15 bases. V lost 4 bases and J lost 3; bases outside the gene matches: 10. Germline values: CDR1 SGHAT, CDR2 FQDESV (reference sequence). The CDR3 contains 19 residues. The CDR3 coding sequence is TGTGCCAGCAGCTCAAGGACTAGCGGGAGGGCCGGTCACTACAATGAGCAGTTCTTC. Residues: CASSSRTSGRAGHYNEQFF.

The chain is built from TRBV5-1 and TRBJ2-2; D is uncertain. The CDR3 length is 14 residues. Germline V gene data show CDR1 as SGHRS and CDR2 as YFSETQ. Trimming cost V 0 bases and J 3 bases, with 6 bases left between them. CDR3: CASSLDSYTGELFF. DNA of the CDR3: TGCGCCAGCAGCTTGGACAGTTACACCGGGGAGCTGTTTTTT.